This entry concerns a single T cell receptor (beta chain). What it binds is unknown. CD4+CD8-CD45RO-CD45RA+ cells were naive CD4+; CD8+CD4-CD45RA+CD27bright cells were naive CD8+. The germline V and J ends were trimmed by 7 bases and 1 base, with 13 bases remaining between them. The CDR3 is 13 residues long. Germline V gene lookup returns CDR1 SQVTM and CDR2 ANQGSEA. Each TCR library used approximately 500 ng of total RNA and a linear amplification protocol. Per the original methods: 4 or 5 healthy donors contributed 75,000 to 85,000 sequenced TCR alpha transcripts. TCRdb called the reads again in MiXCR, with one record for every CDR3 protein. None of the V and J calls come from the authors' own analysis; TCRdb made them. The repertoire consists of around 180,000 distinct CDR3 sequences, with about 70% occurring once and the leading ten covering roughly 2.3%. The data are from a study of healthy donors' naive CD4 and CD8 T cells. The study's findings and limits: Reportedly, most V and J gene segments showed naive CD4+ versus CD8+ bias. Positive CDR3 charge linked to CD4+ cells, negative to CD8+ cells.

The clonotype comes from a pool of human donors in good health; the sample pools cells from several healthy donors. Material for sequencing was naive CD4+ and CD8+ T cells sorted from blood, pooled from several donors. The chain has TRBV29-1 and TRBJ2-5; D gene unclear. The CDR3 bases are TGCAGCGGTCTAGGGAAATTCCAAGAGACCCAGTACTTC. This encodes CSGLGKFQETQYF.